The rows below give T cell receptor beta chains drawn from one sample of a study of cytotoxic CD8 clonotypes in ibrutinib-treated CLL. Clones were sequenced by immunoSEQ multiplex PCR, and TCRdb holds only the in-frame ones, with some missing. The sample comprises tens of thousands of clones, around 84% of which are singletons, and under 6.5% rests with the top ten. This sample comprised PBMCs, obtained before ibrutinib treatment. These receptors were obtained from a human donor with chronic lymphocytic leukemia. CDR3s include the opening cysteine and the closing phenylalanine or tryptophan. A D gene is named only where the DNA matches it firmly. Not all rows give a size; the values are once, few, many and, for expanded clones, a class.

V gene	J gene	D gene	clone size	CDR3 protein	CDR3 DNA
TRBV7-9	TRBJ1-4	NA	NA	CASSRDATNEKLFF	TGTGCCAGCAGCCGGGACGCAACTAATGAAAAACTGTTTTTT
TRBV2	TRBJ2-5	TRBD2	NA	CASSDQLATQETQYF	TGTGCCAGCAGTGATCAACTAGCGACCCAAGAGACCCAGTACTTC
TRBV6-1	TRBJ2-2	NA	NA	CASALRALNTGELFF	TGTGCCAGTGCCCTCCGGGCCTTGAACACCGGGGAGCTGTTTTTT
TRBV5-6	TRBJ1-2	NA	NA	CASSLVGPLGGYTF	TGTGCCAGCAGCTTGGTGGGGCCACTTGGTGGCTACACCTTC
TRBV12-5	TRBJ1-1	NA	NA	CASALTGNTEAFF	TGTGCTAGTGCCCTGACAGGGAACACTGAAGCTTTCTTT
TRBV4-1	TRBJ1-5	NA	once	CASSRHQGYSNQPQHF	TGCGCCAGCAGTCGACACCAGGGATATAGCAATCAGCCCCAGCATTTT
TRBV5-4	TRBJ1-1	NA	NA	CASLTRGGSGTEAFF	TGTGCCAGCTTAACGAGGGGGGGTAGCGGCACTGAAGCTTTCTTT
TRBV9	TRBJ2-5	TRBD2	NA	CASSIAGVQETQYF	TGTGCCAGCAGCATCGCGGGGGTTCAAGAGACCCAGTACTTC
TRBV7-8	TRBJ2-1	TRBD2	NA	CASSDRTRASGRGYNEQFF	TGTGCCAGCAGCGACAGGACACGGGCTAGCGGGAGGGGGTACAATGAGCAGTTCTTC
TRBV11-2	TRBJ1-2	TRBD1	NA	CASSSLRDRAKTNYGYTF	TGTGCCAGCAGCTCCCTCCGGGACAGGGCGAAAACTAACTATGGCTACACCTTC
TRBV10-3	TRBJ1-5	NA	NA	CAISESGGHGNQPQHF	TGTGCCATCAGTGAGTCCGGGGGGCATGGCAATCAGCCCCAGCATTTT
TRBV7-3	TRBJ2-4	NA	NA	CASSPRGNIQYF	TGTGCCAGCAGCCCCAGGGGTAACATTCAGTACTTC
TRBV7-2	TRBJ2-7	TRBD2	NA	CASSLVATSVEQYF	TGTGCCAGCAGCTTAGTAGCGACTAGCGTCGAGCAGTACTTC
TRBV2	TRBJ1-5	NA	NA	CASSDTTGNQPQHF	TGTGCCAGCAGTGACACTACGGGCAATCAGCCCCAGCATTTT